The clone carrying this T cell receptor (beta chain) was detected ten times or more. Its antigen is undetermined. The data derive from a study of tumor-infiltrating lymphocytes in primary liver carcinoma. Study details: All lesions had stage T1-T3 N0M0 and about 4 to 10 cm widths. Study-level points and caveats: Blood fell significantly below tumors in its top-250-clone fraction (p = 0.039). Overlap in tumor-adjacent and tumor-blood pairs fell below that of tumor region pairs.

With a constant-region primer, TCR beta cDNA was made from 450 to 650 ng of total RNA. ARM-PCR, slightly modified, supplied the TCR beta libraries through three nested multiplex PCR rounds. A C-beta reverse primer and TRBV1-TRBV30 forward primers served in each of the first two PCR rounds, at 9 to 10 cycles apiece. TCRdb redid the calling of the multiplex PCR reads with MiXCR, one entry per CDR3 protein. The sample has 99,000 or so distinct CDR3 sequences, roughly 80% seen once. CDR3 length: 18 amino acids. Germline V gene sequence: CDR1 SGHRS, CDR2 YFSETQ. The V gene end was trimmed by 1 base and the J gene end by 5 bases; junction bases not matched to a gene: 13. Starting material for RNA and DNA co-extraction consisted of about 17-34 mg of unsorted bulk tissue. Each tumor had five separate regions sampled.

This clonotype originated in a man between 40 and 49 years old with primary liver carcinoma and hepatitis B virus infection. Material for sequencing was liver tumor tissue from sampling region 3. Subset described: tumor region T3, left-lateral pole. The rearrangement uses TRBV5-1 and TRBJ2-1, with 9 bases identical to TRBD2. CDR3 bases: TGCGCCAGCAGCTTGTCAACGAACGGGGGACTAGCCGACAATGAGCAGTTCTTC. It yields the protein CASSLSTNGGLADNEQFF.